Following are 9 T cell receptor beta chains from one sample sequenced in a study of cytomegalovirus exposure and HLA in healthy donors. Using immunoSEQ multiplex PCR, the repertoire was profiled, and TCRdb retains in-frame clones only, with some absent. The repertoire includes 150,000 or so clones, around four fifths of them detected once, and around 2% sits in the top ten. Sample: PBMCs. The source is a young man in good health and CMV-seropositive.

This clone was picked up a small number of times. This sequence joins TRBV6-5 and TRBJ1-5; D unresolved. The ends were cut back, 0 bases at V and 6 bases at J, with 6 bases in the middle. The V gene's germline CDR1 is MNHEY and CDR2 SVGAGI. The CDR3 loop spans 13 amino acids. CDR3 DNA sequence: TGTGCCAGCAGTTACTCATGGGCTCAGCCCCAGCATTTT. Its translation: CASSYSWAQPQHF.

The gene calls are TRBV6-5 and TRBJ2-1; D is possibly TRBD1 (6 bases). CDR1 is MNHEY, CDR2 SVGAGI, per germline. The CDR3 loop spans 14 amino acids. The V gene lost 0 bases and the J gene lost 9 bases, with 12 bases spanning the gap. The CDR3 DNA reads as TGTGCCAGCAGTTACTCCAGGACAGTTGGTGAGCAGTTCTTC. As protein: CASSYSRTVGEQFF.

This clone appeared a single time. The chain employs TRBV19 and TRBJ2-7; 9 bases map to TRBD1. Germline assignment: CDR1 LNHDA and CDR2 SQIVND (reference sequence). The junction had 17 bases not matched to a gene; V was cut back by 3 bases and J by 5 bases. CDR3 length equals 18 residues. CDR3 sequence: CASSMVRQPGQGSDEQYF. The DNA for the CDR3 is TGTGCCAGTAGTATGGTCCGACAACCGGGACAGGGATCCGACGAGCAGTACTTC.

As DNA, the CDR3 is TGCGCCAGCAGCCGGGACTACTCCTACGAGCAGTACTTC. It codes for CASSRDYSYEQYF. This chain links TRBV4-3 with TRBJ2-7; TRBD2 matches 7 bases. From germline, CDR1 is LGHNA and CDR2 YSLEER. The CDR3 totals 13 residues. The V and J ends lost 4 bases and 0 bases, in that order; junction bases with no gene match: 0.

For the CDR3, the DNA is TGTGCCAGCTTTGGCGGGACTGAAGCTTTCTTT. Encoded protein: CASFGGTEAFF. The rearrangement joins TRBV2 to TRBJ1-1; no reliable D call. The V gene's germline CDR1 is SNHLY and CDR2 FYNNEI. This CDR3 comprises 11 residues. V gave up 8 bases and J gave up 5 bases, with 9 bases separating them. The whole variable domain, remainder taken from reference TRBV2 and TRBJ1-1, is EPEVTQTPSHQVTQMGQEVILRCVPISNHLYFYWYRQILGQKVEFLVSFYNNEISEKSEIFDDQFSVERPDGSNFTLKIRSTKLEDSAMYFCASFGGTEAFFGQGTRLTVV.

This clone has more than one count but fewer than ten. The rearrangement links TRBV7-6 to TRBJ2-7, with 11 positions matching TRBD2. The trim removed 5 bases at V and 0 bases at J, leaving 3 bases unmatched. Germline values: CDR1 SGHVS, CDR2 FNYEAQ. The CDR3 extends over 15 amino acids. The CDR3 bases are TGTGCCAGCAGCGTTACTAGCGGGGGCTCCTACGAGCAGTACTTC. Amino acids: CASSVTSGGSYEQYF. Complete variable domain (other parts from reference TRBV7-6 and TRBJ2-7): GAGVSQSPRYKVTKRGQDVALRCDPISGHVSLYWYRQALGQGPEFLTYFNYEAQQDKSGLPNDRFSAERPEGSISTLTIQRTEQRDSAMYRCASSVTSGGSYEQYFGPGTRLTVT.

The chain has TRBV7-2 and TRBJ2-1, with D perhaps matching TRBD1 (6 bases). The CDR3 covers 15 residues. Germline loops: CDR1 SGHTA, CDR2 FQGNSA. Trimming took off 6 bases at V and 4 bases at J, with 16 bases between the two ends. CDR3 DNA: TGTGCCAGCAGTCGGGACAAAATCCCTTACAATGAGCAGTTCTTC. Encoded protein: CASSRDKIPYNEQFF.

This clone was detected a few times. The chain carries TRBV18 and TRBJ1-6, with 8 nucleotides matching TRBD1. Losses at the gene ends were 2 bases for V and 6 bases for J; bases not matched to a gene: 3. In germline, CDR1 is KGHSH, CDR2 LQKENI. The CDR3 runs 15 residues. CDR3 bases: TGTGCCAGCTCACCAACAGGGGGTAGTAATTCACCCCTCCACTTT. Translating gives CASSPTGGSNSPLHF.

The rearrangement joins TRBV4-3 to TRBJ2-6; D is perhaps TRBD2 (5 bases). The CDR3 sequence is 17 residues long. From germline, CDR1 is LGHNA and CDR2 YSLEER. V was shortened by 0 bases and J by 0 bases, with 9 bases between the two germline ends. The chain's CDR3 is CASSQDAGVSGANVLTF. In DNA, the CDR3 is TGCGCCAGCAGCCAAGATGCCGGGGTCTCTGGGGCCAACGTCCTGACTTTC.